Presented here are 20 T cell receptor beta chains from one specimen sequenced in a study of control samples from healthy donors and cancer patients (dated by TCRdb to 2020 to 2021). Libraries were made using the immunoSEQ multiplex PCR assay. What TCRdb holds here is the immuneACCESS table cut down to in-frame rearrangements. Part of the clones is not present; checked against another copy, under half of the missing clones reflect an unresolved V gene, and the others are unexplained. The sample includes about 79,000 clones, with more than 85% observed a single time. The top ten clones comprise around 1.3% of the sample. Specimen: PBMCs. All receptors come from a woman aged 40 to 50 with lung cancer.

V and J are TRBV6-5 and TRBJ1-2; TRBD1 aligns across 7 bases. From germline, CDR1 is MNHEY and CDR2 SVGAGI. The CDR3 contains 12 residues. V lost 11 bases to trimming and J lost 2 bases; unmatched junction nucleotides: 5. The CDR3 DNA reads TGTGCCGTAACGGGACAGAACTATGGCTACACCTTC. Translating gives CAVTGQNYGYTF.

About this clone: Relative to the germline gene, one junction end is altered; a read error may explain this. The chain carries TRBV28 and TRBJ2-4, with 10 bases fitting TRBD1. CDR1 and CDR2 from the germline V gene are MDHEN and SYDVKM. CDR3 length: 12 residues. CDR3 sequence: CASRTPGTGVIF. The CDR3 nucleotides are TGTGCCAGCAGGACTCCCGGGACAGGGGTTATTTTC. The variable domain in full, completed from reference TRBV28 and TRBJ2-4, reads DVKVTQSSRYLVKRTGEKVFLECVQDMDHENMFWYRQDPGLGLRLIYFSYDVKMKEKGDIPEGYSVSREKKERFSLILESASTNQTSMYLCASRTPGTGVIFGAGTRLSVL.

Here the CDR3 DNA reads TGTGCCAGCAGCCCGAATGAGTACCCCGATACGCAGTATTTT. Translating it yields CASSPNEYPDTQYF. The gene calls are TRBV5-5 and TRBJ2-3; D is undetermined. In germline, CDR1 is SGHKS, CDR2 YYEKEE (reference sequence). Between the trimmed V and J ends, which lost 4 bases and 6 bases, there was a span of 15 bases. The CDR3 runs to 14 residues.

The J gene is TRBJ1-1, the V gene TRBV29-1; no firm D call. The V gene lost 6 bases and the J gene lost 1 base, with 15 bases spanning the gap. The CDR3 has 14 amino acids. Germline CDR1 reads SQVTM; CDR2 reads ANQGSEA. The CDR3 region has the DNA TGCAGCGTGTTACCCCGGGCGTGGAACACTGAAGCTTTCTTT. Encoded protein: CSVLPRAWNTEAFF.

For the CDR3, the DNA is TGTGCCAGCAGCTTAAGTTTAACGGGCAGGGGGTATGGCTACACCTTC. It is translated as CASSLSLTGRGYGYTF. The chain couples TRBV13 to TRBJ1-2, with 7 bases that match TRBD1. The CDR3 contains 16 residues. Trimming removed 2 bases from V and 5 bases from J; junction bases left unmatched: 11. The germline V gene has CDR1 PRHDT and CDR2 FYEKMQ (reference sequence).

This chain connects TRBV5-1 to TRBJ1-1; D is uncertain. The CDR3 contains 16 residues. Trimming removed 0 bases from V and 1 base from J, with 13 bases in between. The germline V gene has CDR1 SGHRS and CDR2 YFSETQ. The chain's CDR3 is CASSLAGTGGNTEAFF. Written as DNA, the CDR3 is TGCGCCAGCAGCTTGGCGGGTACGGGAGGGAACACTGAAGCTTTCTTT.

The V gene is TRBV2, the J gene TRBJ2-2; 8 bases agree with TRBD1. V shed 6 bases, J shed 5 bases, and the junction held 8 bases outside the gene matches. The CDR3 is 15 amino acids. CDR1 is SNHLY, CDR2 FYNNEI, per germline. The CDR3 DNA reads TGTGCCAGCAGCGGACAGGGTAAAGAGACCGGGGAGCTGTTTTTT. As protein: CASSGQGKETGELFF.

The chain's CDR3 is CASSIRHRAKLDSPLHF. CDR3 DNA sequence: TGTGCCAGTAGTATACGTCACAGGGCCAAGCTTGATTCACCCCTCCACTTT. The chain has TRBV19 and TRBJ1-6; D is perhaps TRBD1 (6 bases). CDR3 length: 17 amino acids. The V gene lost 2 bases and the J gene lost 8 bases, with 19 bases spanning the gap. Germline CDR1 is LNHDA and CDR2 is SQIVND (reference sequence).

This chain uses TRBV24-1 with TRBJ2-2; D is unclear. The CDR3 spans 12 residues. Germline-derived CDR1 and CDR2 are KGHDR and SFDVKD. The V gene lost 1 base and the J gene lost 7 bases, with 3 bases spanning the gap. CDR3 amino acids: CATSDFGGELFF. In nucleotides, the CDR3 is TGTGCCACCAGTGATTTTGGCGGGGAGCTGTTTTTT.

The chain recombines TRBV5-6 with TRBJ2-7; 7 positions match TRBD1. Germline trimming cut 3 bases from V and 9 bases from J; bases unmatched to any gene: 6. The CDR3 loop spans 12 amino acids. Looked up from germline, CDR1 is SGHDT and CDR2 is YYEEEE. The CDR3 DNA sequence: TGTGCCAGCAGCTCTAGGACAGGCGGGCAGTACTTC. This codes for CASSSRTGGQYF.

As regards this clone: One end of the junction fails to match germline, which may point to a read error. The CDR3 loop is CASSDPGGVGGHNEQFF. The CDR3 DNA reads TGTGCTAGCAGCGACCCCGGCGGGGTGGGGGGCCACAATGAGCAGTTCTTC. The chain employs TRBV7-7 and TRBJ2-1; tentatively, D is TRBD1 or TRBD2 (6 bases each). The CDR3 covers 17 residues. Germline CDR1 SSHAT, CDR2 FNYEAQ (reference sequence). Drawing the rest from reference TRBV7-7 and TRBJ2-1, the complete variable domain is GAGVSQSPRYKVTKRGQDVTLRCDPISSHATLYWYQQALGQGPEFLTYFNYEAQPDKSGLPSDRFSAERPEGSISTLTIQRTEQRDSAMYRCASSDPGGVGGHNEQFFGPGTRLTVL.

This rearrangement joins TRBV30 to TRBJ2-7, with D perhaps matching TRBD2 (5 bases). This CDR3 region has 15 residues. CDR1 and CDR2 (germline): GTSNPN, SVGIG (reference sequence). Trimming removed 4 bases from V and 5 bases from J, with 21 bases in between. CDR3 region: CAWTRAGINRDEQYF. The CDR3 bases are TGTGCCTGGACCCGGGCGGGCATCAATCGGGACGAGCAGTACTTC.

The chain couples TRBV19 to TRBJ2-3; 8 bases match TRBD1. Germline values: CDR1 LNHDA, CDR2 SQIVND (reference sequence). The V segment lost 7 bases and the J segment 1 base; nucleotides outside the gene matches: 7. This CDR3 comprises 15 residues. Here the CDR3 reads CASTPWGQGTDTQYF. CDR3 bases: TGTGCCAGTACCCCTTGGGGACAGGGCACAGATACGCAGTATTTT.

V and J are TRBV14 and TRBJ1-1; D may be TRBD1 (6 bases). CDR3 length: 15 amino acids. Germline values: CDR1 SGHDN, CDR2 FVKESK. Between the trimmed V and J ends, which lost 0 bases and 1 base, there was a span of 9 bases. The DNA for the CDR3 is TGTGCCAGCAGCCAAGAGAGGGGGGAGAACACTGAAGCTTTCTTT. This codes for CASSQERGENTEAFF.

Turning to this clone: The germline gene is not matched at one end of the junction; a read error may be the cause. The chain links TRBV7-7 to TRBJ2-7; D is ambiguous. CDR1 SSHAT and CDR2 FNYEAQ come from the germline V gene (reference sequence). This CDR3 region has 14 residues. CDR3 nucleotides: TGTGCTAGCAGCCAAACTCTGGGAATCTACGAGCAGTACTTC. This sequence encodes CASSQTLGIYEQYF.

This chain joins TRBV4-1 and TRBJ1-2, with 7 bases lining up with TRBD1. Germline assignment: CDR1 MGHRA and CDR2 YSYEKL. The trim removed 1 base at V and 8 bases at J, leaving 13 bases unmatched. CDR3 length: 16 amino acids. DNA for the CDR3: TGCGCCAGCAGCCAAGCCGGACAGGTAATGGGAAAGGGCTACACCTTC. Translating gives CASSQAGQVMGKGYTF.

The CDR3 spells CASSYGTGEQPQHF. As DNA, the CDR3 is TGTGCCAGCAGTTACGGCACAGGGGAACAGCCCCAGCATTTT. The J gene is TRBJ1-5, the V gene TRBV6-5, with TRBD1 identical over 7 bases. Per the germline V gene, CDR1 is MNHEY and CDR2 is SVGAGI. This CDR3 has 14 amino acids. With 2 bases clipped from V and 7 bases from J, the junction kept 5 bases outside the gene matches.

This chain joins TRBV6-6 and TRBJ1-4; D gene unclear. Germline CDR1 MNHNY, CDR2 SVGAGI (reference sequence). The CDR3 covers 13 residues. Trimming pared 11 bases from V and 5 bases from J, leaving 15 bases between. In DNA, the CDR3 is TGTGCCGGCCTACGCGGGCACAATGAAAAACTGTTTTTT. Protein product: CAGLRGHNEKLFF.

Remarks on this clone: Sequence at one end of the junction differs from germline and may be a read error. This sample includes further DNA sequences coding for the same CDR3. The J gene is TRBJ1-6, the V gene TRBV9; TRBD1 matches at 8 bases. CDR1 is SGDLS, CDR2 YYNGEE, per germline. This CDR3 comprises 15 residues. The CDR3 bases are TGTGCCAGCAGCGTAGAACAGGGGGGGTTTTCACCCCTCCACTTC. This encodes CASSVEQGGFSPLHF.

This clone was found once. The CDR3 coding sequence is TGTGCCAGCAGCTCCTTGCGCGGTTCCTACAATGAGCAGTTCTTC. Its translation is CASSSLRGSYNEQFF. The V and J genes are TRBV11-2 and TRBJ2-1, with D uncertain. The germline V gene has CDR1 SGHAT and CDR2 FQNNGV. This CDR3 is built from 15 residues. With 4 bases removed from V and 1 base from J, the gap between germline ends came to 11 bases.